The rows below give T cell receptor beta chains drawn from one sample of a study of identical twins. TCRdb re-called the 5' RACE reads with MiXCR, one entry per CDR3 protein. Of 350,000 to 600,000 distinct CDR3 sequences listed, approximately 14% are singletons. In addition, the sample was reused for a study of yellow fever vaccine responses in identical twins.

Sequencing input: CD4+ T cells sorted from blood. Receptors originate from a woman younger than 35 in good health. Both conserved end residues are part of each CDR3. D genes are given only for firm matches. For some rows the clone size is stated as once, few or many, or as a class when expanded; others skip it.

TRBV5-1	TRBJ2-1	-	-	CASSSDSSYNEQFF	TGCGCCAGCAGCTCGGACAGCTCCTACAATGAGCAGTTCTTC
TRBV18	TRBJ2-1	TRBD2	few	CASSPPRLAGGNEQFF	TGTGCCAGCTCACCACCGAGACTAGCGGGAGGCAATGAGCAGTTCTTC
TRBV27	TRBJ2-2	-	many	CASTLGLPGTGELFF	TGTGCCAGCACCCTGGGGCTTCCGGGGACCGGGGAGCTGTTTTTT
TRBV20-1	TRBJ2-2	TRBD2	-	CSATSSGHTGELFF	TGCAGTGCTACCTCTAGCGGACACACCGGGGAGCTGTTTTTT
TRBV9	TRBJ2-3	TRBD2	-	CASSSGLAQYTDTQYF	TGTGCCAGCAGCTCGGGACTAGCGCAATACACAGATACGCAGTATTTT
TRBV4-3	TRBJ1-2	-	few	CASSQVGGYGYTF	TGCGCCAGCAGCCAAGTGGGTGGCTATGGCTACACCTTC
TRBV27	TRBJ2-7	-	-	CASSHSPRGPYEQYF	TGTGCCAGCAGTCACTCCCCCAGGGGACCCTACGAGCAGTACTTC
TRBV10-3	TRBJ2-1	TRBD2	-	CAISPSGGANEQFF	TGTGCCATCAGCCCTAGCGGGGGGGCTAATGAGCAGTTCTTC
TRBV15	TRBJ2-7	-	few	CATSRAQVLGGEQYF	TGTGCCACCAGCAGAGCTCAAGTGCTCGGTGGCGAGCAGTACTTC
TRBV6-5	TRBJ2-3	TRBD1	-	CASSYGTGTRPDTQYF	TGTGCCAGCAGTTACGGGACAGGAACCCGGCCAGATACGCAGTATTTT
TRBV11-2	TRBJ2-5	-	-	CASSLVRDMETQYF	TGTGCCAGCAGCTTAGTCAGGGACATGGAGACCCAGTACTTC
TRBV3-1	TRBJ2-7	TRBD2	few	CATRGGGEQYF	TGTGCCACCCGGGGGGGTGGCGAGCAGTACTTC
TRBV28	TRBJ2-6	-	few	CASSLESRVSSGANVLTF	TGTGCCAGCAGTTTAGAATCTAGGGTTAGCTCTGGGGCCAACGTCCTGACTTTC
TRBV5-1	TRBJ2-2	TRBD2	-	CASSLTSGFTGELFF	TGCGCCAGCAGCTTGACTAGCGGGTTCACCGGGGAGCTGTTTTTT
TRBV7-9	TRBJ2-3	TRBD1	few	CASSLGQGYEDTQYF	TGTGCCAGCAGCTTAGGACAGGGATACGAAGATACGCAGTATTTT
TRBV3-1	TRBJ2-7	TRBD2	many	CASSQGPSGSYEQYF	TGTGCCAGCAGCCAAGGTCCTAGCGGGAGCTACGAGCAGTACTTC
TRBV5-1	TRBJ2-2	TRBD2	many	CASSLRLAGGPRELFF	TGCGCCAGCAGCCTCCGACTAGCGGGGGGCCCCCGGGAGCTGTTTTTT
TRBV24-1	TRBJ2-7	TRBD1	-	CATSGTGWYEQYF	TGTGCCACCTCCGGGACAGGGTGGTACGAGCAGTACTTC
TRBV18	TRBJ1-1	TRBD1	few	CASSLKNDRGTEAFF	TGTGCCAGCTCACTAAAAAATGACAGGGGGACTGAAGCTTTCTTT
TRBV7-2	TRBJ2-1	-	-	CASSAFSGNEQFF	TGTGCCAGCAGCGCATTCAGCGGTAATGAGCAGTTCTTC
TRBV5-1	TRBJ1-4	-	-	CASSRDNNEKLFF	TGCGCCAGCAGCAGGGACAATAATGAAAAACTGTTTTTT
TRBV10-3	TRBJ1-1	-	many	CAISDDAWGAFF	TGTGCCATCAGTGACGACGCCTGGGGGGCTTTCTTT
TRBV6-2/TRBV6-3	TRBJ2-1	TRBD2	few	CASSYREGVSGSMKNEQFF	TGTGCCAGCAGTTACCGTGAGGGGGTTAGCGGGAGTATGAAGAATGAGCAGTTCTTC
TRBV5-1	TRBJ1-1	-	-	CASSFTAPNTEAFF	TGCGCCAGCAGCTTTACCGCTCCAAACACTGAAGCTTTCTTT
TRBV11-2	TRBJ2-6	TRBD2	-	CASSLEGGLSTGANVLTF	TGTGCCAGCAGCTTAGAGGGGGGGTTGTCGACTGGGGCCAACGTCCTGACTTTC
TRBV20-1	TRBJ2-3	TRBD2	-	CSAAHGLASTDTQYF	TGCAGTGCCGCGCACGGACTAGCTTCCACAGATACGCAGTATTTT